What follows describes a single T cell receptor beta chain. One end of the junction fails to match germline, which may point to a read error. The data are from a study of early T cells in non-severe SARS-CoV-2 infection. Via MiXCR, TCRdb re-called the 5' RACE reads, giving one row per CDR3 protein. The sample shows some 77,000 distinct CDR3 sequences, 9.5% to 15% of them seen only once. CDR3 length: 16 residues. Germline CDR1 reads SGHAT; CDR2 reads FQNNGV. V is TRBV11-2 and J is TRBJ2-3, with TRBD1 matching over 7 bases. The sample was whole blood. The TCR comes from an adult who was a healthcare worker with PCR-confirmed SARS-CoV-2 infection or an uninfected control (not recorded which). As DNA, the CDR3 is TGCGCCAGCAGCTCTAAAGGGACAGTTAGCACAGATACGCAGTATTTT. Protein product: CASSSKGTVSTDTQYF.